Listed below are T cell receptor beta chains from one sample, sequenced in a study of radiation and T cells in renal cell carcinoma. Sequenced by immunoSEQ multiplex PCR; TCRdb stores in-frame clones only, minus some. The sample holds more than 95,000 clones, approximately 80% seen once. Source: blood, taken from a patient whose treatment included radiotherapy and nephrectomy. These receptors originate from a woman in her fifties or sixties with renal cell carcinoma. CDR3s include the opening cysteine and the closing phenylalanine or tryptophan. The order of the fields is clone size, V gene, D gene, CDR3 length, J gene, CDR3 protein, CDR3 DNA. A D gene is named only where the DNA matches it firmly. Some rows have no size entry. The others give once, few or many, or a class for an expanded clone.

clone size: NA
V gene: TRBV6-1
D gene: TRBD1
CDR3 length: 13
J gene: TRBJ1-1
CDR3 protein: CASSERDRVRAFF
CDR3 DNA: TGTGCCAGCAGTGAAAGGGACAGGGTGAGGGCTTTCTTT

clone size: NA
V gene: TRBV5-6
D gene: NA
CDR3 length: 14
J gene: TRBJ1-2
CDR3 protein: CASSLGSPVYGYTF
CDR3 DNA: TGTGCCAGCAGCTTGGGTAGCCCAGTCTATGGCTACACCTTC

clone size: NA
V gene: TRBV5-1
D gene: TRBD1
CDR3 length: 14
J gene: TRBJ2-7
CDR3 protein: CASSPGTGIYEQYF
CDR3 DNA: TGCGCCAGCAGCCCCGGGACAGGGATTTACGAGCAGTACTTC

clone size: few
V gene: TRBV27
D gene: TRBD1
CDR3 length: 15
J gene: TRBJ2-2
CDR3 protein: CASRAGTGGTGELFF
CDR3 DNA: TGTGCCAGCAGGGCCGGGACAGGGGGGACCGGGGAGCTGTTTTTT

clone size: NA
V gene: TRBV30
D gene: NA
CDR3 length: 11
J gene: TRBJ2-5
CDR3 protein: CAWRVWETQYF
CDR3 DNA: TGTGCCTGGAGGGTATGGGAGACCCAGTACTTC

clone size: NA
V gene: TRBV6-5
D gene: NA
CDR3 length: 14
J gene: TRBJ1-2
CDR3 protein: CASSYSKWGGGYTF
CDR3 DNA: TGTGCCAGCAGTTACTCTAAATGGGGTGGCGGCTACACCTTC

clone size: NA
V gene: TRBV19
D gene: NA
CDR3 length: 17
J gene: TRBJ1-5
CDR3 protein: CASSPGHILGLNQPQHF
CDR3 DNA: TGTGCCAGTAGCCCGGGACACATTTTGGGGCTGAATCAGCCCCAGCATTTT

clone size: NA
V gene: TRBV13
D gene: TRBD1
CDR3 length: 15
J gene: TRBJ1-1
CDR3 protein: CASSAGQGALAEAFF
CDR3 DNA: TGTGCCAGCAGCGCGGGACAGGGGGCCCTAGCTGAAGCTTTCTTT

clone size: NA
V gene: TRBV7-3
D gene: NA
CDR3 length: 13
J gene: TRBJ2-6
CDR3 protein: CASSDMGANVLTF
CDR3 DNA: TGTGCCAGCAGTGATATGGGGGCCAACGTCCTGACTTTC

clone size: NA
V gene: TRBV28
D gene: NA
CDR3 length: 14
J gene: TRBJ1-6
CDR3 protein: CASRTGVYNSPLHF
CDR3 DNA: TGTGCCAGCAGGACAGGAGTCTATAATTCACCCCTCCACTTT

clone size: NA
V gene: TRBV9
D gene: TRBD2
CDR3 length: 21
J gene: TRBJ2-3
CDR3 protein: CASSDKRPGLAGETSTDTQYF
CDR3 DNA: TGTGCCAGCAGTGATAAAAGGCCGGGACTAGCGGGGGAGACCTCCACAGATACGCAGTATTTT

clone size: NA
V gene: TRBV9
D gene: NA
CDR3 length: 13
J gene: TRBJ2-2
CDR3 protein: CASSVGDTGELFF
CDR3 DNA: TGTGCCAGCAGCGTAGGGGATACCGGGGAGCTGTTTTTT

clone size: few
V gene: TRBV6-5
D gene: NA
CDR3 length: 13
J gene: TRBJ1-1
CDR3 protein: CASSYRQYTEAFF
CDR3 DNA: TGTGCCAGCAGTTATCGACAGTACACTGAAGCTTTCTTT

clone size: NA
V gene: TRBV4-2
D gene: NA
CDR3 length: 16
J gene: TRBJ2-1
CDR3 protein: CASSQDGGLSYNEQFF
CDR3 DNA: TGTGCCAGCAGCCAAGACGGGGGTTTGTCCTACAATGAGCAGTTCTTC

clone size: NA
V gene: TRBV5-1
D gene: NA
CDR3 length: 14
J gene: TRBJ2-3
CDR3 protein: CASSLGRSTDTQYF
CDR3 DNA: TGCGCCAGCAGCTTGGGGCGGTCCACAGATACGCAGTATTTT

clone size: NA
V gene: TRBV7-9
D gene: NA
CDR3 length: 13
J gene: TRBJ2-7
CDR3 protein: CASSSKEYRAEYF
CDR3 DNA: TGTGCCAGCAGCTCCAAGGAATACAGGGCGGAGTACTTC

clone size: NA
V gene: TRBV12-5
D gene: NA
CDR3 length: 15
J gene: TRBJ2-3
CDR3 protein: CASGFTVTVTDTQYF
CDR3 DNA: TGTGCTAGTGGTTTCACCGTCACCGTCACAGATACGCAGTATTTT

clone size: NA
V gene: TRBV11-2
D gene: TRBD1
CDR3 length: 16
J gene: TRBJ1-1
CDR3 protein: CASSSRLRGSNTEAFF
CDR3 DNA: TGTGCCAGCAGCTCGCGACTCAGGGGGTCTAACACTGAAGCTTTCTTT

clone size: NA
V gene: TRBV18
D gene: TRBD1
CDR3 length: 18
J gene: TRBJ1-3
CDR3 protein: CASSPTGTGAHPGNTIYF
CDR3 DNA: TGTGCCAGCTCACCGACCGGGACAGGGGCTCACCCTGGAAACACCATATATTTT

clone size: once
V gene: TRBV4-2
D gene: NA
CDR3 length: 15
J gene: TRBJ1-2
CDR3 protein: CASSPEGEWGYGYTF
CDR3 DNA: TGTGCCAGCAGCCCAGAGGGGGAGTGGGGCTATGGCTACACCTTC

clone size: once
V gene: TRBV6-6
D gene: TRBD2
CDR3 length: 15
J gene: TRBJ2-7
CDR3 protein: CASRKGTSGDYEQYF
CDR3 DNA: TGTGCCAGCAGAAAAGGGACTAGCGGGGACTACGAGCAGTACTTC

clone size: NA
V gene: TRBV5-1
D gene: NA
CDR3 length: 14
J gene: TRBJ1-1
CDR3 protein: CASSSQGVGTEAFF
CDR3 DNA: TGCGCCAGCAGCTCACAGGGTGTAGGAACTGAAGCTTTCTTT

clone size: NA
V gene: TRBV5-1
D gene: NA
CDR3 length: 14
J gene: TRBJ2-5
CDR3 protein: CASSLGGIQETQYF
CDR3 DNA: TGCGCCAGCAGCTTGGGGGGGATCCAAGAGACCCAGTACTTC

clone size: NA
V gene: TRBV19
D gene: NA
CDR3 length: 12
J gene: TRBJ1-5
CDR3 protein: CASGDANQPQHF
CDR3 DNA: TGTGCCAGCGGGGACGCCAATCAGCCCCAGCATTTT

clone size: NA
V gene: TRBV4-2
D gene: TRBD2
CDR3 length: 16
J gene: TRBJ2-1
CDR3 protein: CASSQAVLAGNNEQFF
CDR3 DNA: TGTGCCAGCAGCCAAGCTGTCCTAGCGGGCAACAATGAGCAGTTCTTC

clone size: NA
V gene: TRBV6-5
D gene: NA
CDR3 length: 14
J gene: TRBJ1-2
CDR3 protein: CASKRGEGSYGYTF
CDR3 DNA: TGTGCCAGCAAAAGAGGGGAGGGGTCCTATGGCTACACCTTC

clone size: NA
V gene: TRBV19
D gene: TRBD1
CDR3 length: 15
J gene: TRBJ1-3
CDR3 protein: CASTGTGHSGNTIYF
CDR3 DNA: TGTGCCAGTACCGGGACAGGGCACTCTGGAAACACCATATATTTT

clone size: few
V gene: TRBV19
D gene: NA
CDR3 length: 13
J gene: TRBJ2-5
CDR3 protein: CASSIGLQETQYF
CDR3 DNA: TGTGCCAGTAGTATAGGCCTACAAGAGACCCAGTACTTC

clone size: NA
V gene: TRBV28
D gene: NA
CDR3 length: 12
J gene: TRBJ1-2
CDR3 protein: CASSFGSYGYTF
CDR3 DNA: TGTGCCAGCAGCTTTGGGTCCTATGGCTACACCTTC

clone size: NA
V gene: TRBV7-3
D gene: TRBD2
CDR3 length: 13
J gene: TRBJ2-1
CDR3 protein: CASSLVGGNEQFF
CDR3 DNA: TGTGCCAGCAGCTTAGTCGGGGGGAATGAGCAGTTCTTC

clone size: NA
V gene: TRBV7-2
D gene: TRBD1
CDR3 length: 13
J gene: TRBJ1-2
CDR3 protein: CASRTTGGMGYTF
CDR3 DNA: TGTGCCAGCAGGACGACAGGGGGGATGGGCTACACCTTC

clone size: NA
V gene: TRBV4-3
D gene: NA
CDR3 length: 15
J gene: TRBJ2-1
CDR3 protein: CASSQLYPSNDEQFF
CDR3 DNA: TGCGCCAGCAGCCAACTTTACCCCAGCAACGATGAGCAGTTCTTC

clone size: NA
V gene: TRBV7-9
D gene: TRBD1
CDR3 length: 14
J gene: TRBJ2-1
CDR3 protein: CASSSGTGTDEQFF
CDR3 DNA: TGTGCCAGCAGCTCCGGGACAGGGACGGATGAGCAGTTCTTC

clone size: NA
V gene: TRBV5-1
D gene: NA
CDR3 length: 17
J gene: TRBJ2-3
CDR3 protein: CASSGAGYLRGTDTQYF
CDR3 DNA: TGCGCCAGCAGCGGGGCGGGTTATCTTAGGGGGACAGATACGCAGTATTTT

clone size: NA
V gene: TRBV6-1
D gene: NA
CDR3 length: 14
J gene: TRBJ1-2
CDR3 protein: CASSEVWENYGYTF
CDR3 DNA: TGTGCCAGCAGTGAAGTCTGGGAGAACTATGGCTACACCTTC

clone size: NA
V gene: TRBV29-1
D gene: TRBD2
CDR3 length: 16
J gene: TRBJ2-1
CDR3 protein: CSASGTSGGNTNEQFF
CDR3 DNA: TGCAGCGCGAGCGGGACTAGCGGGGGGAACACGAATGAGCAGTTCTTC

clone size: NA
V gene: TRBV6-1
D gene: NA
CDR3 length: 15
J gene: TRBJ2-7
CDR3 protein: CASSEVGRMSYEQYF
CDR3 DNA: TGTGCCAGCAGTGAAGTGGGACGGATGAGCTACGAGCAGTACTTC

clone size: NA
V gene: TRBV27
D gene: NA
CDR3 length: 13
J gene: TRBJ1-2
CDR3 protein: CASSWASNYGYTF
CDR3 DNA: TGTGCCAGCAGTTGGGCCTCTAACTATGGCTACACCTTC

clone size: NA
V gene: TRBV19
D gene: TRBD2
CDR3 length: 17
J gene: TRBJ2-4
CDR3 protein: CASGTSTSARAKNIQYF
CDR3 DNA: TGTGCCAGTGGGACTAGCACCTCCGCGAGGGCCAAAAACATTCAGTACTTC